This T cell receptor beta chain was sequenced in a study of blood T cell repertoires in COVID-19. This table comes from immunoSEQ multiplex PCR, and its TCRdb copy is limited to in-frame clones, with some not included. The data hold over 200,000 clones, with roughly 90% observed a single time. Germline V gives CDR1 SGHNT, CDR2 YYREEE (reference sequence). V was clipped by 1 base and J by 1 base, with 13 bases between them. CDR3 length equals 16 residues. The sequence derives from a woman aged 50 to 65 in a cohort exposed to, infected with or recovered from COVID-19 (not recorded which). The chain links TRBV5-4 to TRBJ2-3; no clear D. The specimen was PBMCs or T cells enriched from blood (not recorded which). DNA of the CDR3: TGTGCCAGCAGCTTGACCCTATATCCGGGCACAGATACGCAGTATTTT. It is translated as CASSLTLYPGTDTQYF.